This TCR beta chain was sequenced in a study of immune evolution from preneoplasia to lung adenocarcinoma. Across the study: HLA loss of heterozygosity: roughly 7.5% AIS, about 15% MIA, approximately 31% ADC, none AAH.

Trimming took 5 bases from V and 9 from J, leaving 20 bases between them. The CDR3 has 14 amino acids. Germline V gene lookup returns CDR1 SQVTM and CDR2 ANQGSEA. Sequencing used immunoSEQ multiplex PCR; TCRdb keeps in-frame clones, though not all of them. The table records approximately 8,800 clones, about 81% of them present only once. Patients had resection in Japan or China between about 2014 and 2018. H&E slides confirmed each diagnosis, reviewed by two pathologists independently. The receptor's source is an older person with lung adenocarcinoma. Sequencing was carried out using FFPE lung adenocarcinoma in situ tissue. The genes are TRBV29-1 and TRBJ2-1; no clear D. The CDR3 protein is CSVSPRRTNGEQFF. In DNA, the CDR3 is TGCAGCGTTTCCCCCCGTCGCACCAATGGTGAGCAGTTCTTC.